This is a list of T cell receptor beta chains from one sample in a study of blood T cells in healthy people across ages. MiXCR, applied by TCRdb to the 5' RACE reads, yields one record per CDR3 protein. This table holds over 750,000 distinct CDR3 sequences, roughly 25% found once. This sample was also put to use in a study of T cells of mothers and their children.

Sequencing used blood. All receptors derive from a boy aged 5-17 years in good health. Both conserved end residues are part of each CDR3. D genes are given only for firm matches. Clone size is stated in some rows and not others, as once, few, many or a class when expanded.

j_call clone_size v_call d_call cdr3_nt cdr3_aa
TRBJ1-1 few TRBV6-1 . TGTGCCAGCGGCGAGAATTGGGGAAGAGCTTTCTTT CASGENWGRAFF
TRBJ1-2 . TRBV28 TRBD1 TGTGCCAGCAGTTCGACCGGACAGGGGGCTGGGTATGGCTACACCTTC CASSSTGQGAGYGYTF
TRBJ2-1 many TRBV3-1 . TGTGCCAGCAGCCAAGCAAGGTCCTCCAATGAGCAGTTCTTC CASSQARSSNEQFF
TRBJ2-7 few TRBV12-3/TRBV12-4 TRBD1 TGTGCCAGCAGCCCAAGGACAGGGTTGAACGAGCAGTACTTC CASSPRTGLNEQYF
TRBJ2-7 . TRBV6-1 . TGTGCCAGCGAGGACGGGCTCTCCTACGAGCAGTACTTC CASEDGLSYEQYF
TRBJ2-4 . TRBV6-5 . TGTGCCAGCAGTTACTCGTTAGCACTCAAAAACATTCAGTACTTC CASSYSLALKNIQYF
TRBJ1-2 few TRBV11-2 TRBD1 TGTGCCAGCAGCCGGGACAGGGAGCTCTATGGCTACACCTTC CASSRDRELYGYTF
TRBJ2-7 . TRBV5-1 . TGCGCCAGCAGCCCAGGAACTAGTCGGGTCGAGCAGTACTTC CASSPGTSRVEQYF
TRBJ2-7 . TRBV29-1 . TGCAGCGTCGAAAACCTCTCCTCCGAGCAGTACTTC CSVENLSSEQYF
TRBJ1-4 few TRBV7-9 . TGTGCAAGCAGCTTACAGGGAGGACCTGAAAAACTGTTTTTT CASSLQGGPEKLFF
TRBJ2-5 . TRBV5-1 . TGCGCCAGCAATAGCAGGTTTTACCAAGAGACCCAGTACTTC CASNSRFYQETQYF
TRBJ2-1 . TRBV28 . TGTGCCAGCAGTTTCCTGTCGGGCTACAATGAGCAGTTCTTC CASSFLSGYNEQFF
TRBJ2-5 . TRBV7-9 . TGTGCCAGCACCACCACCCATCGACAGGTTGCGGAAGAGACCCAGTACTTC CASTTTHRQVAEETQYF
TRBJ2-5 many TRBV3-1 TRBD2 TGTGCCAGCAGCCAAGATATCGGACTAGTGAGGACCCAGTACTTC CASSQDIGLVRTQYF
TRBJ2-1 . TRBV4-2 . TGTGCCAGCAGCCAAGACCTGACAGCTTCCTACAATGAGCAGTTCTTC CASSQDLTASYNEQFF
TRBJ1-6 few TRBV4-1 TRBD1 TGCGCCAGCAGCCAAGAGGTACAGGGGAATTCACCCCTCCACTTT CASSQEVQGNSPLHF
TRBJ2-5 few TRBV7-9 TRBD2 TGTGCCAGCAGCGCCCGACTAGCGGGGGACCAAGAGACCCAGTACTTC CASSARLAGDQETQYF
TRBJ1-1 few TRBV5-6 . TGTGCCAGCAGCCTCAGGGGTCCAAACACTGAAACTTTCTTT CASSLRGPNTETFF
TRBJ2-5 . TRBV9 . TGTGCCAGCAGCGTAGGAAGGGGCGCGGGGCAAGAGACCCAGTACTTC CASSVGRGAGQETQYF
TRBJ2-3 . TRBV7-3 TRBD2 TGTGCCAGCAGCTTAGTGAGCGGGGTCACAGATACGCAGTATTTT CASSLVSGVTDTQYF